Listed here are 12 T cell receptor beta chains from one sample, sequenced in a study of shared clonotypes between healthy human individuals. Assay: immunoSEQ multiplex PCR; the TCRdb copy retains only in-frame clones and omits some. In the table there are approximately 700,000 clones, around 73% of which are singletons. The sequenced sample was memory CD4+ T cells sorted from blood. Documented subset: CD45RA-negative fraction. The receptors shown here come from a woman in her twenties or thirties in good health.

This clone was seen more than once but under ten times. V and J are TRBV10-3 and TRBJ1-4, with a possible D match to TRBD1 (5 bases). This CDR3 has 14 amino acids. V was cut by 8 bases and J by 3 bases, with 13 bases left in between. Germline CDR1 reads ENHRY; CDR2 reads SYGVKD. In DNA form, the CDR3 reads TGTGCCATCGGCCAGGGAGACTCTAATGAAAAACTGTTTTTT. Protein product: CAIGQGDSNEKLFF.

With regard to this clone: At one end the junction does not follow the germline gene, possibly because of a read error. This rearrangement joins TRBV7-9 to TRBJ1-1, with D perhaps TRBD1 (6 bases). The CDR3 covers 12 residues. CDR1 is SEHNR and CDR2 is FQNEAQ in the germline V gene (reference sequence). CDR3 bases: TGTGCCAGCAGCTTAGCCCCCAGGGGACCCAGGTTT. Translated, it gives CASSLAPRGPRF.

The chain uses TRBV10-3 and TRBJ1-1; D might be TRBD1 (6 bases). Germline CDR1 ENHRY, CDR2 SYGVKD. The CDR3 runs 15 residues. With 0 bases removed from V and 4 bases from J, the gap between germline ends came to 12 bases. The CDR3 nucleotides read TGTGCCATCAGTGAGTCGTCGGGGGCGGGCACTGAAGCTTTCTTT. This codes for CAISESSGAGTEAFF.

This clone was seen once. CDR3 nucleotides: TGTGCCAGCAGCCCCAACGCCTTAATAGACGGAAACACCATATATTTT. Protein: CASSPNALIDGNTIYF. This sequence joins TRBV7-2 and TRBJ1-3, with D unresolved. The V gene lost 5 bases and the J gene lost 4 bases, with 18 bases spanning the gap. CDR1 is SGHTA, CDR2 FQGNSA, per germline. The CDR3 runs 16 residues.

The rearrangement links TRBV6-5 to TRBJ1-2, with TRBD1 as a possible D gene (6 bases). Germline V gene lookup returns CDR1 MNHEY and CDR2 SVGAGI. The CDR3 is 14 residues long. Trimming took 6 bases from V and 8 from J, leaving 19 bases between them. In DNA, the CDR3 is TGTGCCAGCAGCACCCTCGCGGGGGCGGGGGGCTACACCTTC. Amino acid sequence: CASSTLAGAGGYTF.

This chain connects TRBV2 to TRBJ2-7, with 7 bases lining up with TRBD1. The CDR3 spans 12 residues. Germline V CDR1 and CDR2: SNHLY, FYNNEI. After removal of 10 bases from V and 2 bases from J, the junction contained 5 bases not matched to a gene. Here the CDR3 reads CATHDRAYEQYF. The CDR3 coding sequence is TGTGCCACCCACGACAGGGCCTACGAGCAGTACTTC. Full variable domain (outside the CDR3, taken from reference TRBV2 and TRBJ2-7): EPEVTQTPSHQVTQMGQEVILRCVPISNHLYFYWYRQILGQKVEFLVSFYNNEISEKSEIFDDQFSVERPDGSNFTLKIRSTKLEDSAMYFCATHDRAYEQYFGPGTRLTVT.

This clone was found many times. The V and J genes are TRBV4-2 and TRBJ1-1, with 9 nucleotides matching TRBD1. J gave up 5 bases and V 4 bases, and 2 bases lay outside the gene matches. The CDR3 has 13 amino acids. Looked up from germline, CDR1 is LGHNA and CDR2 is YNFKEQ. The CDR3 nucleotides read TGTGCCAGCAGCCGGACAGGGGATACTGAAGCTTTCTTT. Residues: CASSRTGDTEAFF.

Concerning this clone itself: Relative to the germline gene, one junction end is altered; a read error may explain this. The rearrangement joins TRBV7-9 to TRBJ2-2, with a tentative D call TRBD2 (5 bases). Germline CDR1 SEHNR, CDR2 FQNEAQ (reference sequence). The CDR3 sequence is 16 residues long. The CDR3 DNA is TGTGCCAGCAGTTTAGACACCGGGACGAACACCGGGGAGCTGTTTTTT. Residues: CASSLDTGTNTGELFF.

CDR3 coding DNA: TGTGCCAGCAGTGTGGCCAGGGGAAGAAATCAGCCCCAGCATTTT. The encoded protein is CASSVARGRNQPQHF. The rearrangement joins TRBV2 to TRBJ1-5, with D possibly being TRBD1 (6 bases). V was pared by 4 bases and J by 4 bases, with 14 bases between. This CDR3 contains 15 residues. CDR1 is SNHLY, CDR2 FYNNEI, per germline.

The chain is built from TRBV11-2 and TRBJ2-6, with D perhaps TRBD1 (6 bases). V was trimmed by 5 bases and J by 0 bases, leaving 11 bases between them. The germline V gene has CDR1 SGHAT and CDR2 FQNNGV. The CDR3 covers 16 residues. CDR3 DNA sequence: TGTGCCAGCAGCCTTGGGACATCCTCTGGGGCCAACGTCCTGACTTTC. It is translated as CASSLGTSSGANVLTF.

Written as DNA, the CDR3 is TGTGCCAGCACCCTCAGGGGACTACCTCCCAATGAGCAGTTCTTC. Translated, it gives CASTLRGLPPNEQFF. The chain uses TRBV5-6 and TRBJ2-1; TRBD2 is a possible D gene (7 bases). Germline CDR1 SGHDT, CDR2 YYEEEE. CDR3 length: 15 amino acids. Trimming left V 6 bases short and J 6 bases short, with 19 bases between.

V usage is TRBV19 and J usage is TRBJ2-2; tentative D call: TRBD2 (5 bases). This CDR3 is built from 16 residues. Germline V gene lookup returns CDR1 LNHDA and CDR2 SQIVND (reference sequence). V gave up 5 bases and J gave up 1 base, with 14 bases separating them. CDR3 residues: CASSAYRSGNTGELFF. DNA of the CDR3: TGTGCCAGTAGTGCCTACCGGAGCGGGAACACCGGGGAGCTGTTTTTT.